This T cell receptor beta chain stems from a study of OX40 agonist ivuxolimab in advanced cancers. Across the study: An anti-OX40 (CD134) antibody with agonistic activity, ivuxolimab, was administered to patients. Patients in dose escalation had liver, melanoma, kidney or head and neck cancers.

V was pared by 2 bases and J by 1 base, with 9 bases between. CDR1 is MDHEN and CDR2 is SYDVKM in the germline V gene. There are 15 residues in the CDR3. Sequenced by immunoSEQ multiplex PCR; TCRdb stores in-frame clones only, minus some. The sample lists roughly 29,000 clones; 90% to 95% were seen once. This sequence was found in an adult with an advanced solid tumor such as melanoma, head and neck, liver or kidney cancer. Specimen: CD4+ or CD8+ T cells sorted from blood, collected in a trial of the OX40 agonist ivuxolimab. The chain combines TRBV28 with TRBJ1-5; a weak D match, TRBD1 (5 bases). The CDR3 spells CASSLRGQSNQPQHF. The CDR3, as DNA: TGTGCCAGCAGTTTAAGGGGCCAGAGCAATCAGCCCCAGCATTTT. Filled out from reference TRBV28 and TRBJ1-5, the complete variable domain reads DVKVTQSSRYLVKRTGEKVFLECVQDMDHENMFWYRQDPGLGLRLIYFSYDVKMKEKGDIPEGYSVSREKKERFSLILESASTNQTSMYLCASSLRGQSNQPQHFGDGTRLSIL.